This T cell receptor (beta chain) is from a study of OX40 agonist ivuxolimab in advanced cancers. Study-wide background: As their treatment, patients were administered ivuxolimab, an agonistic anti-OX40 (CD134) antibody. Dose-escalation patients had hepatocellular carcinoma, melanoma, renal cell or head and neck cancer. Partial responses were observed in three patients, of whom one had hepatocellular carcinoma and two had cutaneous melanoma. Study outcomes and limitations: More expanded clones were seen, on average, in CD8+ T cells than in CD4+.

TCRdb's copy holds only in-frame clones and misses some; the assay was immunoSEQ multiplex PCR. The repertoire holds 70,000 to 80,000 clones, with approximately 90% as singletons. A word on this clone: Antigen: not known.

Germline V gene sequence: CDR1 SGHTA, CDR2 FQGNSA. The CDR3 covers 18 residues. The ends lost 5 bases at V and 11 bases at J; junction bases unmatched: 21. The sequence was obtained from an adult with an advanced solid tumor such as melanoma, head and neck, liver or kidney cancer. Sample: CD4+ or CD8+ T cells sorted from blood, taken in a trial of the OX40 agonist ivuxolimab. The rearrangement uses TRBV7-2 and TRBJ2-1; 10 nucleotides line up with TRBD2. CDR3 in amino acids: CASSLSRKARTSGFKQFF. The CDR3 bases are TGTGCCAGCAGCCTTAGTAGAAAGGCGAGGACTAGCGGTTTCAAGCAGTTCTTC.